The rows below give T cell receptor beta chains drawn from one sample of a study of T cell responses to AZD1222 COVID-19 vaccine. The assay was immunoSEQ multiplex PCR, and TCRdb's table has in-frame clones only and misses some. Of 30,000 to 35,000 clones listed, roughly 90% are singletons. The material was peripheral blood, obtained 28 days after the second AZD1222 dose. These receptors were collected from an adult who received the AZD1222 COVID-19 vaccine. CDR3s include the opening cysteine and the closing phenylalanine or tryptophan. The order of the fields is clone size, D gene, V gene, J gene, CDR3 protein, CDR3 DNA. A D gene is named only where the DNA matches it firmly. Size is stated for part of the rows, as once, few or many counts, or as a class when the clone is expanded.

.	.	TRBV4-3	TRBJ2-3	CASSQDNRSTDTQYF	TGCGCCAGCAGCCAAGATAACCGAAGCACAGATACGCAGTATTTT
.	TRBD1	TRBV4-3	TRBJ2-3	CASSQDNTGGAGSSDTQYF	TGCGCCAGCAGCCAAGATAACACAGGGGGCGCGGGTTCCTCAGATACGCAGTATTTT
once	.	TRBV18	TRBJ1-2	CASSTRDSHGYTF	TGTGCCAGCTCAACCCGAGACAGCCATGGCTACACCTTC
.	TRBD2	TRBV25-1	TRBJ2-5	CASSEYLAGGETQYF	TGTGCCAGCAGTGAATACTTAGCGGGGGGAGAGACCCAGTACTTC
.	.	TRBV14	TRBJ2-3	CASSQTKKADTQYF	TGTGCCAGCAGCCAAACAAAGAAGGCAGATACGCAGTATTTT
few	.	TRBV19	TRBJ2-2	CASKTTGDISGELFF	TGTGCCAGTAAAACCACGGGGGACATTTCCGGGGAGCTGTTTTTT
.	.	TRBV6-7	TRBJ1-5	CASSYSKGVRSNQPQHF	TGTGCCAGCAGTTACAGCAAGGGGGTTAGGAGCAATCAGCCCCAGCATTTT
.	.	TRBV6-5	TRBJ2-7	CATLDRNSYEQYF	TGTGCCACCCTGGACAGAAACTCCTACGAGCAGTACTTC
.	TRBD2	TRBV5-1	TRBJ2-1	CASSRTERGLNEQFF	TGCGCCAGCAGCCGGACGGAGCGGGGGCTCAATGAGCAGTTCTTC
.	TRBD1	TRBV7-6	TRBJ1-6	CASSRDRVGNSPLHF	TGTGCCAGCAGCCGTGACAGGGTTGGTAATTCACCCCTCCACTTT
.	.	TRBV28	TRBJ1-1	CASSGVTEAFF	TGTGCCAGCTCGGGGGTCACTGAAGCTTTCTTT
.	.	TRBV7-2	TRBJ2-5	CASSLAEALQTQYF	TGTGCCAGCAGCTTAGCCGAAGCTCTACAGACCCAGTACTTC
.	.	TRBV7-2	TRBJ1-1	CASSLEGSNTEAFF	TGTGCCAGCAGCTTAGAAGGCAGTAACACTGAAGCTTTCTTT
.	.	TRBV19	TRBJ1-2	CASSIEGAYGYTF	TGTGCCAGTAGTATAGAGGGAGCTTATGGCTACACCTTC
.	.	TRBV19	TRBJ1-3	CASRTLSGNTIYF	TGTGCCAGTAGGACCCTCTCTGGAAACACCATATATTTT
.	TRBD1	TRBV4-3	TRBJ1-2	CASSQVGTGANYGYTF	TGCGCCAGCAGCCAAGTAGGGACAGGAGCTAACTATGGCTACACCTTC
few	.	TRBV3-1/TRBV3-2	TRBJ2-1	CASSQWRNEQFF	TGTGCCAGCAGCCAATGGCGCAATGAGCAGTTCTTC
.	.	TRBV5-1	TRBJ2-7	CASSRSGGNRDEQYF	TGCGCCAGCAGCCGGTCGGGGGGCAATAGGGACGAGCAGTACTTC
.	.	TRBV5-8	TRBJ2-7	CASRPPGQRSSYEQYF	TGTGCCAGCAGACCACCGGGACAACGCTCCTCCTACGAGCAGTACTTC
.	TRBD2	TRBV6-6	TRBJ2-1	CASSRTRSRAGGLQSYNEQFF	TGTGCCAGCAGTCGCACACGTAGTCGAGCGGGGGGCCTTCAATCCTACAATGAGCAGTTCTTC